What follows are 30 T cell receptor beta chains derived from one specimen sequenced in a study of glioma-infiltrating T cells after dendritic cell vaccination. Sequencing used immunoSEQ multiplex PCR; TCRdb keeps in-frame clones, though not all of them. The table has some 90,000 clones, 70% to 90% seen once; the top ten hold over 2%. Stated time point: after dendritic cell vaccination, including at tumor progression/relapse. The input for sequencing was blood, taken after dendritic cell vaccination. All receptors come from a human donor with glioblastoma.

V usage is TRBV6-5 and J usage is TRBJ1-6; unclear D gene. CDR1 and CDR2 from the germline V gene are MNHEY and SVGAGI. V shed 10 bases and J shed 8 bases, with 18 bases lying between them. The CDR3 runs 14 residues. The CDR3 coding sequence is TGTGCCATCGGGAGGGATTTAGCGTATTCACCCCTCCACTTT. This sequence encodes CAIGRDLAYSPLHF.

Here the CDR3 DNA reads TGTGCCAGCAGTGACCTACGGGACACCGGGGAGCTGTTTTTT. Protein sequence: CASSDLRDTGELFF. This sequence joins TRBV25-1 and TRBJ2-2; no definite D call. Germline values: CDR1 MGHDK, CDR2 SYGVNS. Trimming took 3 bases from V and 3 from J, leaving 8 bases between them. The CDR3 loop spans 14 amino acids.

There are a few counts of this clone. The chain links TRBV7-2 to TRBJ2-7; TRBD2 aligns across 7 bases. The CDR3 is made up of 18 amino acids. Trimming at V came to 1 base and at J to 5 bases, leaving 17 bases not matched to a gene. CDR1 is SGHTA and CDR2 is FQGNSA in the germline V gene. The CDR3 loop reads CASSLGGGGGLVGDEQYF. CDR3 in DNA: TGTGCCAGCAGCTTAGGGGGCGGCGGGGGACTTGTGGGAGACGAGCAGTACTTC.

This clone was seen once. The chain carries TRBV4-1 and TRBJ2-3; unclear D gene. CDR3 size: 14 residues. The V end was cut by 4 bases, the J end by 3 bases, with 11 bases between. The germline V gene has CDR1 MGHRA and CDR2 YSYEKL. The CDR3, as DNA: TGCGCCAGCAGCCCCGCTGACATAACAGATACGCAGTATTTT. Translating it yields CASSPADITDTQYF.

V gene TRBV9 combines with J gene TRBJ2-3; tentative D call: TRBD1 (6 bases). Deletions cut 0 bases from V and 4 bases from J, with 12 bases between. Germline CDR1 and CDR2: SGDLS and YYNGEE. The CDR3 sequence is 15 residues long. CDR3 residues: CASSVGRGEADTQYF. The DNA for the CDR3 is TGTGCCAGCAGCGTAGGCAGGGGTGAAGCAGATACGCAGTATTTT.

Only one count was recorded for this clone. This chain uses TRBV5-1 with TRBJ2-7, with 11 bases lining up with TRBD2. J lost 5 bases, V lost 0 bases, and 7 bases had no gene match. Germline CDR1 reads SGHRS; CDR2 reads YFSETQ. This CDR3 is 16 amino acids long. The CDR3 DNA reads as TGCGCCAGCAGCTTGGGGGTAGCGGGGGGGCAGGACGAGCAGTACTTC. This codes for CASSLGVAGGQDEQYF.

The rearrangement joins TRBV5-1 to TRBJ2-3, with 8 bases lining up with TRBD2. The CDR3 extends over 16 amino acids. Trimming removed 4 bases from V and 3 bases from J; junction bases left unmatched: 10. Germline V gives CDR1 SGHRS, CDR2 YFSETQ. The CDR3 DNA sequence: TGCGCCAGCAGCCCGCTCGGAGCGGGAGTGACAGATACGCAGTATTTT. Encoded protein: CASSPLGAGVTDTQYF.

The genes are TRBV5-6 and TRBJ2-2; 7 bases align to TRBD1. Germline assignment: CDR1 SGHDT and CDR2 YYEEEE. This CDR3 has 17 amino acids. V lost 4 bases to trimming and J lost 1 base; unmatched junction nucleotides: 10. The DNA for the CDR3 is TGTGCCAGCAGCCCACGATTATACAGGGGGAACACCGGGGAGCTGTTTTTT. It codes for CASSPRLYRGNTGELFF.

The rearrangement uses TRBV13 and TRBJ2-1; TRBD2 aligns across 13 bases. Germline V gives CDR1 PRHDT, CDR2 FYEKMQ (reference sequence). This CDR3 region has 15 residues. Losses at the gene ends were 4 bases for V and 7 bases for J; bases not matched to a gene: 4. The CDR3 nucleotides read TGTGCCAGCAGCTCGGGACTAGCGGGGATGAATGAGCAGTTCTTC. It specifies CASSSGLAGMNEQFF.

The gene calls are TRBV7-9 and TRBJ2-3; no clear D. V gave up 2 bases and J gave up 3 bases, with 6 bases separating them. This CDR3 has 13 amino acids. CDR1 is SEHNR and CDR2 is FQNEAQ in the germline V gene (reference sequence). In DNA, the CDR3 is TGTGCCAGCAGCTTAACTGGTACAGATACGCAGTATTTT. Translated, it gives CASSLTGTDTQYF.

This clone was seen more than once but under ten times. The V gene is TRBV10-3, the J gene TRBJ1-2, with 7 bases lining up with TRBD1. V was clipped by 8 bases and J by 3 bases; unmatched bases: 3. The germline CDR1 and CDR2 sequences are ENHRY and SYGVKD. This CDR3 spans 12 amino acids. This CDR3 is CAIRQGDYGYTF. The CDR3 DNA reads TGTGCCATCCGCCAGGGGGACTATGGCTACACCTTC.

This clone was counted a single time. The chain employs TRBV11-3 and TRBJ2-4; D is perhaps TRBD2 (6 bases). The CDR3 spans 13 residues. Germline assignment: CDR1 SGHNT and CDR2 YENEEA. The ends were cut back, 0 bases at V and 7 bases at J, with 7 bases in the middle. The CDR3: CASSLDGGNIQYF. CDR3 DNA: TGTGCCAGCAGCTTAGATGGGGGGAACATTCAGTACTTC. Supplemented by reference TRBV11-3 and TRBJ2-4, the full variable domain reads EAGVVQSPRYKIIEKKQPVAFWCNPISGHNTLYWYLQNLGQGPELLIRYENEEAVDDSQLPKDRFSAERLKGVDSTLKIQPAELGDSAVYLCASSLDGGNIQYFGAGTRLSVL.

J is TRBJ1-2 and V is TRBV30, with D unclear. Germline loops: CDR1 GTSNPN, CDR2 SVGIG (reference sequence). Trimming removed 3 bases at V and 4 bases at J, with 12 bases between. There are 13 residues in the CDR3. The CDR3 region has the DNA TGTGCCTGGAGAGTGCCGAGCCTCTATGGCTACACCTTC. This sequence encodes CAWRVPSLYGYTF.

V usage is TRBV4-2 and J usage is TRBJ1-2; D perhaps matches TRBD1 (5 bases). The CDR3 length is 14 residues. The V gene lost 4 bases and the J gene lost 2 bases, with 11 bases spanning the gap. Germline V gene lookup returns CDR1 LGHNA and CDR2 YNFKEQ. The DNA of the CDR3 is TGTGCCAGCAGCCCCACCCGACAGAACTATGGCTACACCTTC. It yields the protein CASSPTRQNYGYTF.

The J gene is TRBJ1-4, the V gene TRBV6-1; unclear D gene. The CDR3 extends over 14 amino acids. Germline V gives CDR1 MNHNS, CDR2 SASEGT. The germline V and J ends were trimmed by 5 bases and 4 bases, with 11 bases remaining between them. Here the CDR3 reads CASSPSKSNEKLFF. CDR3 sequence (DNA): TGTGCCAGCAGTCCCTCTAAAAGTAATGAAAAACTGTTTTTT.

This clone was detected a few times. V is TRBV13 and J is TRBJ2-2; D is uncertain. The V gene's germline CDR1 is PRHDT and CDR2 FYEKMQ (reference sequence). Trimming cost V 6 bases and J 3 bases, with 5 bases left between them. This CDR3 contains 12 residues. The DNA for the CDR3 is TGTGCCAGCAGAACTTACACCGGGGAGCTGTTTTTT. This translates into CASRTYTGELFF.

The chain employs TRBV19 and TRBJ1-2; D unclear. CDR1 and CDR2 (germline): LNHDA, SQIVND (reference sequence). Trimming took off 3 bases at V and 0 bases at J, with 17 bases between the two ends. The CDR3 covers 17 residues. For the CDR3, the DNA is TGTGCCAGTAGTATTTGGAAAAAGACGGGAGCTAACTATGGCTACACCTTC. It specifies CASSIWKKTGANYGYTF.

The gene calls are TRBV2 and TRBJ1-4; D might be TRBD1 (6 bases). The CDR3 consists of 15 residues. Trimming took 7 bases from V and 3 from J, leaving 15 bases between them. Germline CDR1 SNHLY, CDR2 FYNNEI. The CDR3 reads CASNIFGQPNEKLFF. The CDR3 nucleotides are TGTGCCAGCAATATATTCGGACAGCCTAATGAAAAACTGTTTTTT. Supplemented by reference TRBV2 and TRBJ1-4, the full variable domain reads EPEVTQTPSHQVTQMGQEVILRCVPISNHLYFYWYRQILGQKVEFLVSFYNNEISEKSEIFDDQFSVERPDGSNFTLKIRSTKLEDSAMYFCASNIFGQPNEKLFFGSGTQLSVL.

A few counts support this clone. The chain links TRBV18 to TRBJ1-1; weak D call: TRBD1 (6 bases). CDR1 KGHSH and CDR2 LQKENI come from the germline V gene. V lost 6 bases, J lost 4 bases, and 15 bases lay in between. The CDR3 is 14 amino acids. CDR3 sequence: CASSAGGPLTEAFF. The CDR3 coding sequence is TGTGCCAGCTCTGCCGGGGGGCCCCTCACTGAAGCTTTCTTT.

The genes are TRBV6-1 and TRBJ1-5; 7 nucleotides match TRBD1. In germline, CDR1 is MNHNS, CDR2 SASEGT. The CDR3 has 16 amino acids. Trimming cost V 2 bases and J 2 bases; bases outside gene matches: 6. The CDR3 sequence: CASSESGTVGNQPQHF. CDR3 coding DNA: TGTGCCAGCAGTGAATCTGGGACAGTCGGCAATCAGCCCCAGCATTTT.

The chain recombines TRBV18 with TRBJ2-1; weak D call: TRBD1 (7 bases). The CDR3 has 15 amino acids. The V end was cut by 3 bases, the J end by 2 bases, with 11 bases between. Per germline, CDR1 KGHSH and CDR2 LQKENI. The CDR3 sequence: CASSPEGTAYNEQFF. CDR3 nucleotide sequence: TGTGCCAGCTCACCGGAGGGGACAGCCTACAATGAGCAGTTCTTC.

The V call is TRBV9, the J call TRBJ2-5, with D perhaps matching TRBD1 (6 bases). V was trimmed by 1 base and J by 9 bases, leaving 10 bases between them. Germline-derived CDR1 and CDR2 are SGDLS and YYNGEE. The CDR3 has 12 amino acids. The DNA for the CDR3 is TGTGCCAGCAGCGTATCACAGGGAGCCCAGTACTTC. It codes for CASSVSQGAQYF.

This chain uses TRBV21-1 with TRBJ2-7; the table assigns TRBD2, which was not confirmed against the DNA. TRBV21-1 is a listed pseudogene. This CDR3 has 13 amino acids. CDR3: CASSKERRGGQYV. For the CDR3, the DNA is TGTGCCAGCAGCAAAGAGAGAAGGGGAGGGCAGTACGTC.

The chain uses TRBV7-8 and TRBJ2-5, with 8 bases matching TRBD2. CDR3 length equals 16 residues. V trimming: 5 bases; J trimming: 2 bases; junction bases outside the gene matches: 10. Germline CDR1 is SGHVS and CDR2 is FQNEAQ. The chain's CDR3 is CASSPQLAGTQETQYF. In DNA, the CDR3 is TGTGCCAGCAGCCCCCAGTTAGCGGGAACGCAAGAGACCCAGTACTTC.

This CDR3 reads CASRREGQGVDGYTF. CDR3 in DNA: TGCGCCAGCAGACGTGAGGGACAGGGGGTCGATGGCTACACCTTC. The gene calls are TRBV5-1 and TRBJ1-2; 11 bases map to TRBD1. V shed 5 bases and J 6 bases; nucleotides not matched to a gene: 9. The germline gives CDR1 SGHRS, CDR2 YFSETQ. This CDR3 region has 15 residues.

This clone was seen a single time. The genes are TRBV7-2 and TRBJ2-2, with 12 bases aligning to TRBD2. The trim removed 4 bases at V and 5 bases at J, leaving 5 bases unmatched. The CDR3 is made up of 16 amino acids. From germline, CDR1 is SGHTA and CDR2 FQGNSA. The chain's CDR3 is CASSSRLAGVTGELFF. In nucleotides, the CDR3 is TGTGCCAGCAGCTCCAGACTAGCGGGAGTAACCGGGGAGCTGTTTTTT.

This clone was recorded only once. The V gene is TRBV6-6, the J gene TRBJ2-3, with D possibly TRBD1 on 5 matching bases. CDR3 length: 14 amino acids. Germline loops: CDR1 MNHNY, CDR2 SVGAGI (reference sequence). V lost 4 bases to trimming and J lost 4 bases, with 12 bases between them. As DNA, the CDR3 is TGTGCCAGCAGTTTCGGACACTCCGCAGATACGCAGTATTTT. This codes for CASSFGHSADTQYF.

The chain links TRBV20-1 to TRBJ1-5; no clear D. Between the trimmed V and J ends, which lost 5 bases and 3 bases, there was a span of 5 bases. Germline values: CDR1 DFQATT, CDR2 SNEGSKA (reference sequence). This CDR3 region has 11 residues. This CDR3 reads CSAGLNQPQHF. CDR3 in DNA: TGCAGTGCTGGACTCAATCAGCCCCAGCATTTT.

The chain uses TRBV2 and TRBJ1-5, with no clear D. CDR3 length: 15 amino acids. With 6 bases removed from V and 3 bases from J, the gap between germline ends came to 15 bases. Germline values: CDR1 SNHLY, CDR2 FYNNEI. Here the CDR3 DNA reads TGTGCCAGCAGCAACCTCCGGGTCCCCAATCAGCCCCAGCATTTT. Protein sequence: CASSNLRVPNQPQHF.

The chain joins TRBV5-1 to TRBJ2-5, with TRBD2 matching over 11 bases. The CDR3 consists of 16 residues. The trim removed 0 bases at V and 7 bases at J, leaving 8 bases unmatched. Germline V gene lookup returns CDR1 SGHRS and CDR2 YFSETQ. CDR3 bases: TGCGCCAGCAGCTTGGATAGTAGCGGGGGGGCTCGGACCCAGTACTTC. Translating it yields CASSLDSSGGARTQYF.